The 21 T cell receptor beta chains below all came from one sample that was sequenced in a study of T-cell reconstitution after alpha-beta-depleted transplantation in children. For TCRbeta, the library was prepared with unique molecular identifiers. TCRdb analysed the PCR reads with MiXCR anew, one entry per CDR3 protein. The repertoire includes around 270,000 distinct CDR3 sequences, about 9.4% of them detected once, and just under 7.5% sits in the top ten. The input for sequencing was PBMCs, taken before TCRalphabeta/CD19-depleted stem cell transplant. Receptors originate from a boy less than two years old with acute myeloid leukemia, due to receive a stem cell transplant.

CDR3 in DNA: TGTGCCAGCAGCTACCAACTGGGCCGGGGGGAGACCCAGTACTTC. Protein product: CASSYQLGRGETQYF. V usage is TRBV5-5 and J usage is TRBJ2-5; a possible D gene is TRBD2 (6 bases). Germline loops: CDR1 SGHKS, CDR2 YYEKEE (reference sequence). V was clipped by 3 bases and J by 5 bases, with 17 bases between them. The CDR3 runs to 15 residues.

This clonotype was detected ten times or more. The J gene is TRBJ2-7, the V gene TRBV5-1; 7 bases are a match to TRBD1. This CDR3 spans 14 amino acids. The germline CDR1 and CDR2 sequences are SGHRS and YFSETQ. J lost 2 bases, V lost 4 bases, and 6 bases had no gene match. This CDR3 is CASSPTGVTYEQYF. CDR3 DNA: TGCGCCAGCAGCCCCACAGGGGTCACCTACGAGCAGTACTTC.

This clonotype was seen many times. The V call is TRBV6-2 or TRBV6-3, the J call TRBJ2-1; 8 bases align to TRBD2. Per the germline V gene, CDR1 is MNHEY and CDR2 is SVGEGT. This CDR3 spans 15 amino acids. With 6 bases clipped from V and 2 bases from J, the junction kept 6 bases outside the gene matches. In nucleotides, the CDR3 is TGTGCCAGCAGGATGAACGGGGGGGCCTACAATGAGCAGTTCTTC. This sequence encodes CASRMNGGAYNEQFF.

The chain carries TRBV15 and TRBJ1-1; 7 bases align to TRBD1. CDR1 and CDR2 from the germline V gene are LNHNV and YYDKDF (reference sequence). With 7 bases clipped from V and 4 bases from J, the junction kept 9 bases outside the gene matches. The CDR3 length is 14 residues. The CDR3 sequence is CATTPLQGPTEAFF. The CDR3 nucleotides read TGTGCCACCACCCCCCTACAGGGGCCCACTGAAGCTTTCTTT.

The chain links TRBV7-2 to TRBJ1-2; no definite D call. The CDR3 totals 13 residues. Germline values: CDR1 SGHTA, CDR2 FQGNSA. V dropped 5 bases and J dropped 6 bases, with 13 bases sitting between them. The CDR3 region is CASSDRWGDGYTF. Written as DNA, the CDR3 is TGTGCCAGCAGCGATCGGTGGGGTGATGGCTACACCTTC.

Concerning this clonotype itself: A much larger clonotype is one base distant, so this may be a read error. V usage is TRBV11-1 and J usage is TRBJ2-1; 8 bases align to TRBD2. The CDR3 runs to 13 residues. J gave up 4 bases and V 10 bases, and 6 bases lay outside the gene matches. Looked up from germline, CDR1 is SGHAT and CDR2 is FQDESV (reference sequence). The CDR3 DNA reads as TGTGCCATCGGGACTAGGGGTTACAATGAGCAGTTCTTC. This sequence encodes CAIGTRGYNEQFF.

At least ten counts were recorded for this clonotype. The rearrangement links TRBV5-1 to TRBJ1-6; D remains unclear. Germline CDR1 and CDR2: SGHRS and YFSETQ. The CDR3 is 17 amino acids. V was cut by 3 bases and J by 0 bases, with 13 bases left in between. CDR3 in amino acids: CASSSTRLSSYNSPLHF. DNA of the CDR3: TGCGCCAGCAGCTCTACCAGGTTGAGCTCCTATAATTCACCCCTCCACTTT.

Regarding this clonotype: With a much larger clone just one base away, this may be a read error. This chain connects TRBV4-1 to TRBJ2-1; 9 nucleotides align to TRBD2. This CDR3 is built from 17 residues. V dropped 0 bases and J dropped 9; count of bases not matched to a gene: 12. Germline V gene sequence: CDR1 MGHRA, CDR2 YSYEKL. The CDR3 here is CASSQDIGSGRNGEQFF. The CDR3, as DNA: TGCGCCAGCAGCCAAGATATAGGTAGCGGGAGAAATGGTGAGCAGTTCTTC.

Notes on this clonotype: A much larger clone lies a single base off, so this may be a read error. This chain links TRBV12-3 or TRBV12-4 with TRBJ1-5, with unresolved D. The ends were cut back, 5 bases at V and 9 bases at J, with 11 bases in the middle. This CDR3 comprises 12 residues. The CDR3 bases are TGTGCCAGCAGTCCTGGGATTCGGCCCCAGCATTTT. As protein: CASSPGIRPQHF.

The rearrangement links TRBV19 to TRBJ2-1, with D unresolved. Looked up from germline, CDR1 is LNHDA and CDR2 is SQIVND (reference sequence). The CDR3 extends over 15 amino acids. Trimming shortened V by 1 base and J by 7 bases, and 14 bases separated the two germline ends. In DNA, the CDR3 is TGTGCCAGTAGTATAGCGGTAGGGCCACGTAATGAGCAGTTCTTC. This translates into CASSIAVGPRNEQFF. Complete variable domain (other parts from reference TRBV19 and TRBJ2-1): DGGITQSPKYLFRKEGQNVTLSCEQNLNHDAMYWYRQDPGQGLRLIYYSQIVNDFQKGDIAEGYSVSREKKESFPLTVTSAQKNPTAFYLCASSIAVGPRNEQFFGPGTRLTVL.

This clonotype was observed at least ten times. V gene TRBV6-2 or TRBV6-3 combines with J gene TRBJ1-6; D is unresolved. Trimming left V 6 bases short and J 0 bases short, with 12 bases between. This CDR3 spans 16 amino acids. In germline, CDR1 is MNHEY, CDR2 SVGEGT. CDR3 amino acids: CASREGSRSYNSPLHF. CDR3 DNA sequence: TGTGCCAGCAGGGAGGGATCCCGCTCCTATAATTCACCCCTCCACTTT.

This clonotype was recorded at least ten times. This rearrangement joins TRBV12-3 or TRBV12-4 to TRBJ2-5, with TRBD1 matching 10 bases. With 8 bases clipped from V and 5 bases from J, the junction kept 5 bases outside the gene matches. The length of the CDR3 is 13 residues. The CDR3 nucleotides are TGTGCCAGCTGGACAGGGGGGTTGGAGACCCAGTACTTC. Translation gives CASWTGGLETQYF.

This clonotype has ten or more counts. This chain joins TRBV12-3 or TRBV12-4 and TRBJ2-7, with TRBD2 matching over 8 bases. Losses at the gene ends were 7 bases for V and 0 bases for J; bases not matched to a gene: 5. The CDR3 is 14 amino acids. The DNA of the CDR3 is TGTGCCAGCAAAGGGCGGGAGGCCTCCTACGAGCAGTACTTC. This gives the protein CASKGREASYEQYF.

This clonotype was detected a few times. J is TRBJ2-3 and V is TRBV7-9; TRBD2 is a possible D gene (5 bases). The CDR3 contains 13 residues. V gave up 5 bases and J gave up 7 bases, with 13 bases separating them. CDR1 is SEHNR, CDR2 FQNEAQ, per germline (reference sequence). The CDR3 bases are TGTGCCAGCAGCCCACCCCGGGAAAATACGCAGTATTTT. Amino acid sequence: CASSPPRENTQYF.

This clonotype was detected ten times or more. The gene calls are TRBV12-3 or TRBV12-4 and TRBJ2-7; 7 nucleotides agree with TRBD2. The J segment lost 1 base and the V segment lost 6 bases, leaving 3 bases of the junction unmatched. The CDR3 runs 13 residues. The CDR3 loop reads CASRGTNSYEQYF. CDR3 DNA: TGTGCCAGCAGGGGGACTAATTCCTACGAGCAGTACTTC.

The DNA for the CDR3 is TGTGCCATGGGCTTCGGGCTCCTCGGTTCCTCAATGAAAGAGACCCAGTACTTC. Its translation: CAMGFGLLGSSMKETQYF. J is TRBJ2-5 and V is TRBV4-2, with unresolved D. The CDR3 is 18 amino acids. Germline V gene lookup returns CDR1 LGHNA and CDR2 YNFKEQ. Deletions cut 10 bases from V and 3 bases from J, with 30 bases between.

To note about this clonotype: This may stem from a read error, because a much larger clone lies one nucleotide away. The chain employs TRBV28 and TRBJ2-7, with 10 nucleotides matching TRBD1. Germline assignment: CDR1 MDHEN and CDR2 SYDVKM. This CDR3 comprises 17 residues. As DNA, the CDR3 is TGTGCCAGCAGTTTGTGGGACAGGGGCCATGGCTCCTACGACCAGTACTTC. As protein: CASSLWDRGHGSYDQYF.

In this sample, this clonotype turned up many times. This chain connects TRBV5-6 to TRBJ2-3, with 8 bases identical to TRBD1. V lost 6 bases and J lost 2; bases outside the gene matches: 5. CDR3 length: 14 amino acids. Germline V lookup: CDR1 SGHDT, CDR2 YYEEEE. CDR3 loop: CASTRQGFTDTQYF. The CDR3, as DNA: TGTGCCAGCACCAGACAGGGGTTCACAGATACGCAGTATTTT.

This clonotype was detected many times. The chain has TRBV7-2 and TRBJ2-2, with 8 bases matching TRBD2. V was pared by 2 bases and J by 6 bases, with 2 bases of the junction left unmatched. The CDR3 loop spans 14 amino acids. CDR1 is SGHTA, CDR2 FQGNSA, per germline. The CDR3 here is CASSLSGSAGELFF. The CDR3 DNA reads TGTGCCAGCAGCTTAAGCGGGAGTGCCGGGGAGCTGTTTTTT.

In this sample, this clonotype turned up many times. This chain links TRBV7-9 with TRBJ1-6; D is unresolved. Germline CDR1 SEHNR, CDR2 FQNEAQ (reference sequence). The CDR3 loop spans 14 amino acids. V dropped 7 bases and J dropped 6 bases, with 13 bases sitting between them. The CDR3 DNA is TGTGCCAGCACCTTCGACGGAACTAATTCACCCCTCCACTTT. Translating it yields CASTFDGTNSPLHF.

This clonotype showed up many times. CDR3 in amino acids: CASSFSGNTIYF. In nucleotides, the CDR3 is TGTGCCAGCAGCTTCTCTGGAAACACCATATATTTT. The gene calls are TRBV12-3 or TRBV12-4 and TRBJ1-3; D uncertain. Trimming shortened V by 6 bases and J by 0 bases, and 3 bases separated the two germline ends. This CDR3 is built from 12 residues.